These T cell receptor beta chains were read from a single sample in a study of cytomegalovirus exposure and HLA in healthy donors. Clones were read by immunoSEQ multiplex PCR, and TCRdb kept only the in-frame ones, dropping some. The sample yields about 110,000 clones, roughly 73% seen once. Sequenced material: PBMCs. All receptors come from a woman in her 30s in good health and CMV-seronegative. The CDR3 runs from the conserved cysteine through the conserved F or W. A D gene is named only where the DNA matches it firmly. A clone size is listed for some rows: how often the clone was seen (once, few, many), or a class if it is expanded.

D gene	V gene	clone size	J gene	CDR3 DNA	CDR3 protein
.	TRBV18	.	TRBJ1-1	TGTGCCAGCTCAGCTGTGGGGCAGCCGTATGAAGCTTTCTTT	CASSAVGQPYEAFF
.	TRBV30	.	TRBJ1-1	TGTGCCTGGAGGCCTTGGTCGGGGGGCAGGTACACTGAAGCTTTCTTT	CAWRPWSGGRYTEAFF
TRBD1	TRBV7-3	.	TRBJ1-6	TGTGCCAGCAGCCTAGGACAGGAGAGATCACCCCTCCACTTT	CASSLGQERSPLHF
.	TRBV10-3	.	TRBJ1-2	TGTGCCATCAGCGTAGGACAGTCGTTGGTCTATGGCTACACCTTC	CAISVGQSLVYGYTF
TRBD1	TRBV30	.	TRBJ1-1	TGTGCCTGGAGTGCCCAACTCGGACAGGGAAAAACTGAAGCTTTCTTT	CAWSAQLGQGKTEAFF
.	TRBV5-1	.	TRBJ2-7	TGCGCCAGCAGCTTGGAACCGGGAGTCCAGGCCTACGAGCAGTACTTC	CASSLEPGVQAYEQYF
.	TRBV15	.	TRBJ1-5	TGTGCCACCAGCAGAGATTCGAGTCAGCCCCAGCATTTT	CATSRDSSQPQHF
.	TRBV29-1	.	TRBJ1-1	TGCAGCGTTAGGGGCACTGAAGCTTTCTTT	CSVRGTEAFF
.	TRBV6-6	.	TRBJ1-1	TGTGCCAGCAGTTCGGAGGTGAACACTGAAGCTTTCTTT	CASSSEVNTEAFF
TRBD1	TRBV5-4	many	TRBJ1-1	TGTGCCAGCAGCCTCGCAGGGGGCAGATCTGAAGCTTTCTTT	CASSLAGGRSEAFF
TRBD2	TRBV7-8	.	TRBJ2-7	TGTGCCAGCAGCTTAGTGTTAGCGGGAGAGTACGAGCAGTACTTC	CASSLVLAGEYEQYF
.	TRBV5-1	.	TRBJ2-3	TGCGCCAGCAGCTTGGAAGGAGGGAGGACGCAGTATTTT	CASSLEGGRTQYF
TRBD1	TRBV11-2	.	TRBJ1-2	TGTGCCAGCAGCAGCGGGACAGGGGGACCCGAAAGGTGGAGCTACACCTTC	CASSSGTGGPERWSYTF
TRBD1	TRBV11-2	once	TRBJ2-7	TGTGCCAGCATCCCGGCGACAGGGGGGGAGCAGTACTTC	CASIPATGGEQYF
.	TRBV6-5	once	TRBJ2-7	TGTGCCAGCAGTTCGCGGGGAGGCATGCCCTACGAGCAGTACTTC	CASSSRGGMPYEQYF
.	TRBV7-9	.	TRBJ1-2	TGTGCCAGCAGCTTATTGTCCAGTACGCCTTATGGCTACACCTTC	CASSLLSSTPYGYTF
.	TRBV30	.	TRBJ1-1	TGTGCCTGGAAGAGTCAGCAAACGAGAGGTTGTGAAGCTTTCTTT	CAWKSQQTRGCEAFF
.	TRBV4-2	.	TRBJ1-2	TGTGCCAGCAGCTTGGGGCAGGACTATGGCTACACCTTC	CASSLGQDYGYTF
.	TRBV2	.	TRBJ1-5	TGTGCCAGCAGCGGCGACTGGGGAGGGAATCAGCCCCAGCATTTT	CASSGDWGGNQPQHF
.	TRBV5-1	few	TRBJ2-2	TGCGCCAGCAGATTCTCCACGGACAGCTACACCGGGGAGCTGTTTTTT	CASRFSTDSYTGELFF
.	TRBV21-1	.	TRBJ2-3	TGTGCCAGCAGCAAACCCCTTACAGAGTATTTT	CASSKPLTEYF
TRBD1	TRBV18	.	TRBJ2-1	TGTGCCAGCTCACCGCCTAACACAGGGGAAGGTGAGCAGTTCTTC	CASSPPNTGEGEQFF
.	TRBV27	.	TRBJ2-7	TGTGCCAGCAGTTCGGGAGACGGTGGCTACGAGCAGTACTTC	CASSSGDGGYEQYF
.	TRBV30	.	TRBJ1-2	TGTGCCTGTGCAGGGGAGTCGAGCTACACCTTC	CACAGESSYTF
TRBD2	TRBV5-1	.	TRBJ2-5	TGCGCCAGCAGCTACCTAGCGGGAGTGGTGGAGACCCAGTACTTC	CASSYLAGVVETQYF
TRBD1	TRBV6-5	.	TRBJ1-6	TGTGCCAGCAGCCTGGGACAGGGGAATTCACCCCTCCACTTT	CASSLGQGNSPLHF
.	TRBV5-6	.	TRBJ1-1	TGTGCCAGCAGCGACACAGGGCTAGGGGCTTTCTTT	CASSDTGLGAFF
TRBD1	TRBV6-1	.	TRBJ2-7	TGTGCCAGCAGTGAATCAGGACAGGCGACCGCTGGCGAGCAGTACTTC	CASSESGQATAGEQYF
.	TRBV6-5	.	TRBJ1-1	TGTGCCAGCAGTAGGACACCCGGACCCACTGAAGCTTTCTTT	CASSRTPGPTEAFF
TRBD1	TRBV19	.	TRBJ1-5	TGTGCCAGTAGTATTGGGACAGGGAGAGCCGAGAGGTCCCAGCATTTT	CASSIGTGRAERSQHF
.	TRBV10-3	.	TRBJ1-2	TGTGCCATCAGTGAGAGAGGGATCTATGGCTACACCTTC	CAISERGIYGYTF
.	TRBV13	.	TRBJ2-5	TGTGCCAGCAGTACTCAGGGGAAAGGGGAGACCCAGTACTTC	CASSTQGKGETQYF
.	TRBV10-2	medium-sized	TRBJ2-7	TGCGCCAGCAGTGAAGTCCAGGGTGAGCAGTACTTC	CASSEVQGEQYF
.	TRBV25-1	.	TRBJ1-1	TGTGCCAGCAGTGAATATCTGGAGGGGCGCACTGAAGCTTTCTTT	CASSEYLEGRTEAFF
.	TRBV10-1	once	TRBJ1-1	TGCGCCAGCAGGCTCGGCGGGGGCACTGAAGCTTTCTTT	CASRLGGGTEAFF
.	TRBV6-5	.	TRBJ1-2	TGTGCCAGCAGTTACTCACGGGTATATGGCTACACCTTC	CASSYSRVYGYTF
TRBD2	TRBV6-5	.	TRBJ2-5	TGTGCCAGCAGTTACGGTTCTAGCGGTGAGACCCAGTACTTC	CASSYGSSGETQYF
TRBD1	TRBV5-6	.	TRBJ1-1	TGTGCCAGCAGCCGGGTTACAGGGGCCCTAGGGGTGAACACTGAAGCTTTCTTT	CASSRVTGALGVNTEAFF
TRBD1	TRBV5-1	.	TRBJ2-2	TGCGCCAGCAGCGGGGGACAGGGTTACGCGAACACCGGGGAGCTGTTTTTT	CASSGGQGYANTGELFF
TRBD1	TRBV19	.	TRBJ1-1	TGTGCCAGTAGTATTCGGCGGGACAGGGAGGGCACTGAAGCTTTCTTT	CASSIRRDREGTEAFF
TRBD2	TRBV18	.	TRBJ2-3	TGTGCCAGCTCGCCGGGGCACTCTAGCGGGGGGGCCAGAGATACGCAGTATTTT	CASSPGHSSGGARDTQYF
.	TRBV7-9	.	TRBJ2-5	TGTGCCAGCAGCCTTCAGGGGACCCAGTACTTC	CASSLQGTQYF
.	TRBV13	.	TRBJ1-6	TGTGCCAGCAGCTTAGAGAGCAGGGTAGGGTCACCCCTCCACTTT	CASSLESRVGSPLHF
.	TRBV18	.	TRBJ1-5	TGTGCCAGCTCACTACAGGGCAATCAGCCCCAGCATTTT	CASSLQGNQPQHF
.	TRBV5-1	.	TRBJ2-7	TGCGCCAGCAGCTTGGCCCCAGCGGATACCTACGAGCAGTACTTC	CASSLAPADTYEQYF
.	TRBV7-9	.	TRBJ1-4	TGTGCCAGCAGCACGAGACAGGCAACAAAGGGGAAACTGTTTTTT	CASSTRQATKGKLFF
.	TRBV29-1	.	TRBJ2-3	TGCAGCGGAACCCGGGATACGCAGTATTTT	CSGTRDTQYF
.	TRBV7-9	.	TRBJ1-6	TGTGCCAGCAGCTTAGGCGATTCACCCCTCCACTTT	CASSLGDSPLHF
TRBD1	TRBV2	few	TRBJ1-5	TGTGCCAGCAGTGAAACAGGGGTTAGGGAGCCCCAGCATTTT	CASSETGVREPQHF
.	TRBV10-3	.	TRBJ2-7	TGTGCCATCAGTGAGTCAGTGACAGGCTTCTACGAGCAGTACTTC	CAISESVTGFYEQYF
.	TRBV5-1	.	TRBJ1-1	TGCGCCAGCAGCTTGACAGGAGCCAACACTGAAGCTTTCTTT	CASSLTGANTEAFF
.	TRBV15	.	TRBJ2-7	TGTGCCACCAGCGTCCGGGACTGGGGGGAGCAGTACTTC	CATSVRDWGEQYF
TRBD1	TRBV6-5	.	TRBJ2-1	TGTGCCAGCAGTTCCTACCGACAGGGCCCAAACAATGAGCAGTTCTTC	CASSSYRQGPNNEQFF
TRBD1	TRBV29-1	.	TRBJ2-4	TGCAGCGTTGCCCCACATACAGGGGGCGAGGACATTCAGTACTTC	CSVAPHTGGEDIQYF
.	TRBV6-6	.	TRBJ2-1	TGTGCCATTTCGACGAGAAATAACTACAATGGGCAGTTCTTC	CAISTRNNYNGQFF
.	TRBV29-1	.	TRBJ1-2	TGCAGCGTCCCAGACACCTACTATGGCTACACCTTC	CSVPDTYYGYTF
TRBD1	TRBV19	once	TRBJ1-1	TGTGCCAGTAGTTCACAGACAGGGTACACTGAAGCTTTCTTT	CASSSQTGYTEAFF